A single sample gave rise to the 27 T cell receptor beta chains below, sequenced in a study of blood T cell repertoires in COVID-19 (TCRdb year 2020). The method was the immunoSEQ multiplex PCR assay. TCRdb took over this immuneACCESS table, retaining in-frame rearrangements with V and J assigned. Such tables are incomplete; in checked studies, under half of the missing clones stem from an unresolved V gene, and the remainder is unexplained. In all, the sample holds some 260,000 clones, and approximately 79% of those were seen once. 4.5% to 6% of the sample rests with the top ten. Specimen: peripheral blood. These receptors all come from a woman of 80 years or more with active or convalescent COVID-19.

This clone was seen once. This chain joins TRBV24-1 and TRBJ2-1; 8 nucleotides agree with TRBD1. The CDR3 is 15 amino acids. The germline CDR1 and CDR2 sequences are KGHDR and SFDVKD. Trimming removed 4 bases from V and 4 bases from J; junction bases left unmatched: 5. The CDR3 loop is CATSETGTGYNEQFF. The DNA of the CDR3 is TGTGCCACCAGTGAAACCGGGACAGGATACAATGAGCAGTTCTTC.

The rearrangement uses TRBV28 and TRBJ1-5; maybe TRBD1 (5 bases). Germline V gives CDR1 MDHEN, CDR2 SYDVKM. CDR3 length equals 14 residues. V was clipped by 8 bases and J by 4 bases, with 15 bases between them. Here the CDR3 DNA reads TGTGCCAGCGGGGGGTTACGGCCGAATCAGCCCCAGCATTTT. Protein: CASGGLRPNQPQHF.

The chain joins TRBV24-1 to TRBJ2-3, with 9 bases lining up with TRBD2. CDR1 and CDR2 from the germline V gene are KGHDR and SFDVKD. This CDR3 is 14 amino acids long. V lost 8 bases, J lost 4 bases, and 6 bases stayed unmatched. The CDR3 region has the DNA TGTGCCACCATGCGCGGGAGGGCCTCAGATACGCAGTATTTT. As protein: CATMRGRASDTQYF.

V usage is TRBV19 and J usage is TRBJ1-2, with no clear D. V dropped 5 bases and J dropped 4 bases, with 17 bases sitting between them. This CDR3 is 15 amino acids long. CDR1 LNHDA and CDR2 SQIVND come from the germline V gene (reference sequence). The CDR3 spells CASSPNGYLLYGYTF. The CDR3 DNA reads TGTGCCAGTAGTCCAAACGGGTACCTCCTCTATGGCTACACCTTC.

The V gene is TRBV6-1, the J gene TRBJ1-1, with D possibly TRBD1 on 5 matching bases. CDR3 length equals 14 residues. Trimming shortened V by 3 bases and J by 4 bases, and 12 bases separated the two germline ends. In germline, CDR1 is MNHNS, CDR2 SASEGT. The CDR3 DNA is TGTGCCAGCAGTGAGGAGCAGGGAGGCACTGAAGCTTTCTTT. Translated: CASSEEQGGTEAFF.

The chain has TRBV14 and TRBJ2-5; 11 bases match TRBD2. Germline values: CDR1 SGHDN, CDR2 FVKESK. The CDR3 has 19 residues. The V and J ends lost 0 bases and 0 bases, in that order; junction bases with no gene match: 9. CDR3 nucleotide sequence: TGTGCCAGCAGCCAAGACTTTGTGGCTAGCGGGAGGTACCAAGAGACCCAGTACTTC. Its protein product is CASSQDFVASGRYQETQYF.

The chain uses TRBV6-2 or TRBV6-3 and TRBJ1-6; perhaps TRBD1 as D (5 bases). Germline CDR1 is MNHEY and CDR2 is SVGEGT. This CDR3 is 14 amino acids long. V lost 2 bases and J lost 11, with 13 bases in between. CDR3 sequence (DNA): TGTGCCAGCAGTTACACCGGGACTCTGACACCCCTCCACTTT. Protein sequence: CASSYTGTLTPLHF.

The chain couples TRBV6-5 to TRBJ2-7; 12 bases fit TRBD1. In germline, CDR1 is MNHEY, CDR2 SVGAGI. The length of the CDR3 is 15 residues. V was clipped by 6 bases and J by 5 bases; unmatched bases: 8. The CDR3 loop is CASRRGTGGENEQYF. The CDR3 DNA is TGTGCCAGCAGGAGGGGGACAGGGGGCGAAAACGAGCAGTACTTC.

The CDR3 spells CASSLGGAASTNEKLFF. CDR3 bases: TGCGCCAGCAGCCTTGGAGGGGCAGCTTCAACTAATGAAAAACTGTTTTTT. J is TRBJ1-4 and V is TRBV4-1; TRBD1 is a possible D gene (5 bases). The germline CDR1 and CDR2 sequences are MGHRA and YSYEKL. The germline V and J ends were trimmed by 4 bases and 0 bases, with 15 bases remaining between them. The CDR3 totals 17 residues.

V and J are TRBV5-1 and TRBJ2-7, with 10 bases that match TRBD1. Unmatched junction bases numbered 3, after V lost 3 bases and J lost 6 bases. The CDR3 has 13 residues. Germline CDR1 SGHRS, CDR2 YFSETQ. CDR3 amino acids: CASSWRTGGEQYF. The DNA of the CDR3 is TGCGCCAGCAGCTGGAGGACAGGGGGCGAGCAGTACTTC. The variable domain in full, with the rest retrieved from reference TRBV5-1 and TRBJ2-7, is KAGVTQTPRYLIKTRGQQVTLSCSPISGHRSVSWYQQTPGQGLQFLFEYFSETQRNKGNFPGRFSGRQFSNSRSEMNVSTLELGDSALYLCASSWRTGGEQYFGPGTRLTVT.

V and J are TRBV18 and TRBJ1-4, with D possibly matching TRBD1 (5 bases). V gave up 4 bases and J gave up 0 bases, with 9 bases separating them. The CDR3 loop spans 15 amino acids. CDR1 is KGHSH and CDR2 is LQKENI in the germline V gene. The CDR3 reads CASSQTVATNEKLFF. CDR3 coding DNA: TGTGCCAGCTCACAGACAGTTGCAACTAATGAAAAACTGTTTTTT.

V is TRBV18 and J is TRBJ2-7, with 8 bases that match TRBD1. This CDR3 is 13 amino acids long. Germline V CDR1 and CDR2: KGHSH, LQKENI. V was pared by 6 bases and J by 3 bases, with 4 bases of the junction left unmatched. CDR3 sequence: CASSYGTGYEQYF. CDR3 nucleotides: TGTGCCAGCTCTTACGGGACAGGCTACGAGCAGTACTTC. The variable domain in full, with the rest retrieved from reference TRBV18 and TRBJ2-7, is NAGVMQNPRHLVRRRGQEARLRCSPMKGHSHVYWYRQLPEEGLKFMVYLQKENIIDESGMPKERFSAEFPKEGPSILRIQQVVRGDSAAYFCASSYGTGYEQYFGPGTRLTVT.

This clone has only a few counts. The chain couples TRBV19 to TRBJ2-7, with 7 bases identical to TRBD1. The CDR3 covers 15 residues. Germline CDR1 LNHDA, CDR2 SQIVND (reference sequence). J lost 3 bases, V lost 0 bases, and 5 bases had no gene match. The CDR3 DNA sequence: TGTGCCAGTAGTATAGATCTCCGACAGGGCTACGAGCAGTACTTC. Its translation: CASSIDLRQGYEQYF.

The V and J genes are TRBV5-1 and TRBJ2-1; 11 bases fit TRBD2. Trimming at V came to 2 bases and at J to 7 bases, leaving 11 bases not matched to a gene. The CDR3 totals 17 residues. The germline CDR1 and CDR2 sequences are SGHRS and YFSETQ. The CDR3, as DNA: TGCGCCAGCAGCTTACTAGCGGGAGCAGAGTTGTGGAATGAGCAGTTCTTC. Translation: CASSLLAGAELWNEQFF.

This clone showed up just once. The rearrangement links TRBV10-3 to TRBJ1-1; unclear D gene. Germline assignment: CDR1 ENHRY and CDR2 SYGVKD. The ends were cut back, 5 bases at V and 4 bases at J, with 17 bases in the middle. CDR3 length: 15 amino acids. This CDR3 is CAISSAVDSGTEAFF. CDR3 in DNA: TGTGCCATCAGTTCGGCCGTTGATTCGGGCACTGAAGCTTTCTTT.

The chain employs TRBV7-8 and TRBJ2-7; 11 positions match TRBD1. The CDR3 contains 15 residues. Germline V gene data show CDR1 as SGHVS and CDR2 as FQNEAQ. Trimming cost V 3 bases and J 6 bases; bases outside gene matches: 7. The CDR3 is CASSFGQGAPSEQYF. The CDR3 DNA reads TGTGCCAGCAGCTTCGGACAGGGGGCGCCTTCCGAGCAGTACTTC.

V is TRBV28 and J is TRBJ1-1, with 11 bases matching TRBD1. CDR1 and CDR2 (germline): MDHEN, SYDVKM. The CDR3 is made up of 18 amino acids. Trimming at V came to 6 bases and at J to 5 bases, leaving 17 bases not matched to a gene. The chain's CDR3 is CASSSLPLLRDRGTEAFF. The CDR3, as DNA: TGTGCCAGCAGCTCCTTACCCCTCCTCCGGGACAGGGGGACTGAAGCTTTCTTT.

This chain uses TRBV27 with TRBJ1-2; 9 bases map to TRBD1. V dropped 9 bases and J dropped 2; count of bases not matched to a gene: 10. This CDR3 region has 15 residues. In germline, CDR1 is MNHEY, CDR2 SMNVEV (reference sequence). CDR3: CASRVDRGENYGYTF. CDR3 coding DNA: TGTGCCAGTCGCGTGGACAGGGGTGAAAACTATGGCTACACCTTC.

The table lists this clone with a count of one. The chain links TRBV6-2 or TRBV6-3 to TRBJ1-1; D may be TRBD1 (5 bases). The CDR3 is 15 amino acids. Germline CDR1 reads MNHEY; CDR2 reads SVGEGT. Trimming took 5 bases from V and 3 from J, leaving 16 bases between them. CDR3 residues: CASSVLWGDDTEAFF. CDR3 coding DNA: TGTGCCAGCAGTGTTTTATGGGGGGATGACACTGAAGCTTTCTTT.

V usage is TRBV6-5 and J usage is TRBJ2-1; 8 bases line up with TRBD1. Germline loops: CDR1 MNHEY, CDR2 SVGAGI. The CDR3 has 13 residues. Trimming took 6 bases from V and 9 from J; bases not matched to a gene: 7. As DNA, the CDR3 is TGTGCCAGCAGATTACAGGGGGTCAGTGAGCAGTTCTTC. Its translation is CASRLQGVSEQFF.

This chain joins TRBV2 and TRBJ2-4; perhaps TRBD2 as D (6 bases). The germline CDR1 and CDR2 sequences are SNHLY and FYNNEI. CDR3 size: 12 residues. V gave up 7 bases and J gave up 8 bases, with 12 bases separating them. The CDR3, as DNA: TGTGCCAGCAAGGGCTCGGGGGACATTCAGTACTTC. It codes for CASKGSGDIQYF.

This chain joins TRBV30 and TRBJ1-5; the D gene is possibly TRBD1 (5 bases). This CDR3 is built from 14 residues. Trimming left V 0 bases short and J 3 bases short, with 9 bases between. Per the germline V gene, CDR1 is GTSNPN and CDR2 is SVGIG (reference sequence). CDR3 amino acids: CAWSVSGVNQPQHF. Here the CDR3 DNA reads TGTGCCTGGAGTGTTTCGGGGGTCAATCAGCCCCAGCATTTT.

V gene TRBV9 combines with J gene TRBJ2-5; D possibly corresponds to TRBD1 (5 bases). The CDR3 sequence is 13 residues long. Looked up from germline, CDR1 is SGDLS and CDR2 is YYNGEE. V shed 3 bases and J shed 5 bases, with 11 bases lying between them. For the CDR3, the DNA is TGTGCCAGCAGCGGAAGGGGCCAGGAGACCCAGTACTTC. Protein sequence: CASSGRGQETQYF.

The genes are TRBV27 and TRBJ2-7; D perhaps matches TRBD1 (6 bases). V was cut by 2 bases and J by 3 bases, with 14 bases left in between. Germline-derived CDR1 and CDR2 are MNHEY and SMNVEV (reference sequence). The CDR3 is made up of 15 amino acids. The CDR3 reads CASSLGSRRGYEQYF. CDR3 DNA sequence: TGTGCCAGCAGTTTAGGGTCCCGCAGGGGCTACGAGCAGTACTTC.

This rearrangement joins TRBV10-3 to TRBJ1-4, with 7 bases aligning to TRBD1. The V segment lost 4 bases and the J segment 6 bases; nucleotides outside the gene matches: 2. This CDR3 has 13 amino acids. Germline V gene lookup returns CDR1 ENHRY and CDR2 SYGVKD. CDR3 region: CAISGQGDEKLFF. CDR3 coding DNA: TGTGCCATCAGTGGACAGGGAGATGAAAAACTGTTTTTT.

The sample holds one count of this clone. The CDR3 reads CASSHKGQGLNSPLHF. CDR3 in DNA: TGTGCCAGCAGCCATAAAGGACAGGGGTTGAATTCACCCCTCCACTTT. The genes are TRBV3-1 (or the pseudogene TRBV3-2) and TRBJ1-6; 9 bases match TRBD1. CDR1 is LGHDT and CDR2 is YNNKEL in the germline V gene (reference sequence). CDR3 size: 16 residues. Trimming removed 3 bases from V and 7 bases from J; junction bases left unmatched: 7.

The chain couples TRBV6-1 to TRBJ1-4; D call uncertain. The CDR3 is 14 amino acids. With 1 base removed from V and 11 bases from J, the gap between germline ends came to 14 bases. Germline V CDR1 and CDR2: MNHNS, SASEGT. The CDR3 is CASSEGQVGRKLFF. CDR3 DNA: TGTGCCAGCAGTGAAGGCCAGGTCGGTCGGAAACTGTTTTTT.